This T cell receptor (beta chain) was retrieved from a study of blood T cell repertoires in COVID-19. Study-wide background: The United States, Italy and Spain supplied acute and convalescent COVID-19 samples. Sources were T cells, B-cell-depleted T cells, or PBMCs; the material itself was cDNA or gDNA.

Authors' analysis steps: Reference gene primer amplification in the assay estimated nucleated cell counts. Sequencing used immunoSEQ multiplex PCR; TCRdb keeps in-frame clones, though not all of them. The V and J calls and clone size were taken over from that table, and D and trimming were inferred from the DNA. The sample records approximately 50,000 clones, around 79% being singletons. The CDR3 extends over 16 amino acids. V lost 3 bases and J lost 3, with 18 bases in between. Germline V gene data show CDR1 as MNHEY and CDR2 as SVGEGT. The V call is TRBV6-2 or TRBV6-3, the J call TRBJ2-7, with D perhaps TRBD1 (6 bases). The clonotype originates from a man between 65 and 80 years old with acute or convalescent COVID-19. Specimen: peripheral blood. The CDR3 nucleotides read TGTGCCAGCAGTTATCGTATCGGAACAGGGAACTACGAGCAGTACTTC. Translated, it gives CASSYRIGTGNYEQYF.